Below, 8 T cell receptor beta chains from the same sample are listed, as sequenced in a study of T cells in narcolepsy. Clones were sequenced by immunoSEQ multiplex PCR, and TCRdb holds only the in-frame ones, with some missing. Of tens of thousands of clones in the sample, less than 85% were seen once. Material for sequencing was CD45RA- memory CD4+ T cells from PBMCs. The receptors were sampled from a human donor with narcolepsy.

The chain has TRBV4-1 and TRBJ2-7; a possible D gene is TRBD2 (6 bases). V was shortened by 0 bases and J by 3 bases, with 12 bases between the two germline ends. The CDR3 is 15 amino acids. Germline-derived CDR1 and CDR2 are MGHRA and YSYEKL. Here the CDR3 DNA reads TGCGCCAGCAGCCAAGAAGAGAGGGGAGGCTACGAGCAGTACTTC. Protein sequence: CASSQEERGGYEQYF.

V is TRBV9 and J is TRBJ2-5, with D perhaps matching TRBD2 (5 bases). The CDR3 spans 15 residues. V lost 0 bases to trimming and J lost 4 bases, with 13 bases between them. CDR1 SGDLS and CDR2 YYNGEE come from the germline V gene. The DNA of the CDR3 is TGTGCCAGCAGCGTAGAGGACTTTCGAGGAGAGACCCAGTACTTC. Residues: CASSVEDFRGETQYF.

The chain is built from TRBV9 and TRBJ2-7; D might be TRBD1 or TRBD2, each matching 5 bases. Germline V gene sequence: CDR1 SGDLS, CDR2 YYNGEE. Trimming shortened V by 4 bases and J by 0 bases, and 14 bases separated the two germline ends. The CDR3 runs to 15 residues. This CDR3 is CASSPLPGSSYEQYF. The CDR3 DNA sequence: TGTGCCAGCAGCCCCCTCCCAGGGAGCTCCTACGAGCAGTACTTC.

The rearrangement uses TRBV10-3 and TRBJ2-2; tentatively, D is TRBD1 (6 bases). V lost 5 bases and J 4 bases, leaving 14 bases between the germline ends. CDR3 length: 15 amino acids. Germline V lookup: CDR1 ENHRY, CDR2 SYGVKD. CDR3 sequence reads: CAISQGWLGTGELFF. DNA for the CDR3: TGTGCCATCAGTCAGGGGTGGTTGGGCACCGGGGAGCTGTTTTTT.

The chain combines TRBV7-3 with TRBJ1-2, with 10 nucleotides matching TRBD1. The CDR3 length is 14 residues. The germline V gene encodes CDR1 SGHTA and CDR2 FQGTGA. Trimming removed 3 bases from V and 6 bases from J; junction bases left unmatched: 4. The CDR3 DNA reads TGTGCCAGCAGCTTCGGGACAGGGGCTGATGGCTACACCTTC. Its protein product is CASSFGTGADGYTF.

V is TRBV7-8 and J is TRBJ1-5; D is perhaps TRBD1 (6 bases). The CDR3 spans 15 residues. Germline V gene data show CDR1 as SGHVS and CDR2 as FQNEAQ. The germline V and J ends were trimmed by 5 bases and 5 bases, with 16 bases remaining between them. CDR3 DNA sequence: TGTGCCAGCAGCCCGGGGAGGGCAGGGGATCAGCCCCAGCATTTT. It translates to CASSPGRAGDQPQHF. Full variable domain (remainder filled in from reference TRBV7-8 and TRBJ1-5): GAGVSQSPRYKVAKRGQDVALRCDPISGHVSLFWYQQALGQGPEFLTYFQNEAQLDKSGLPSDRFFAERPEGSVSTLKIQRTQQEDSAVYLCASSPGRAGDQPQHFGDGTRLSIL.

In its sample, this clone was seen once. The chain recombines TRBV5-1 with TRBJ2-3, with 7 bases lining up with TRBD1. CDR1 is SGHRS, CDR2 YFSETQ, per germline. V trimming: 1 base; J trimming: 1 base; junction bases outside the gene matches: 6. CDR3 length: 16 amino acids. This chain's CDR3 is CASSLWAGGGTDTQYF. The CDR3 nucleotides read TGCGCCAGCAGCTTGTGGGCAGGGGGTGGCACAGATACGCAGTATTTT.

The chain employs TRBV4-1 and TRBJ2-5; D might be TRBD2 (5 bases). The CDR3 sequence is 14 residues long. Trimming shortened V by 0 bases and J by 5 bases, and 10 bases separated the two germline ends. The germline V gene encodes CDR1 MGHRA and CDR2 YSYEKL. In DNA form, the CDR3 reads TGCGCCAGCAGCCAAGAAGGACGGGGTGAGACCCAGTACTTC. It encodes CASSQEGRGETQYF.